A selection of T cell receptor beta chains follows, all from one sample in a study of CD8 T cells in Susac syndrome. TCRdb itself ran the immunoSEQ multiplex PCR reads through MiXCR, one entry per CDR3 protein. The data contain roughly 150,000 distinct CDR3 sequences, 90% to 97% of them singletons. Sample: CD4+ T cells from PBMCs. The origin of the receptors is a human donor with Susac syndrome. CDR3s include the opening cysteine and the closing phenylalanine or tryptophan. A D gene is named only where the DNA matches it firmly. For some rows the clone size is stated as once, few or many, or as a class when expanded; others skip it.

V gene	clone size	J gene	D gene	CDR3 protein	CDR3 DNA
TRBV5-1	NA	TRBJ2-7	TRBD1	CASRVPGQGAEQYF	TGCGCCAGCAGGGTTCCGGGACAGGGCGCCGAGCAGTACTTC
TRBV15	NA	TRBJ1-4	NA	CATSRATGRGFNEKLFF	TGTGCCACCAGCAGAGCGACAGGCCGTGGGTTTAATGAAAAACTGTTTTTT
TRBV29-1	few	TRBJ2-3	NA	CSVDRGGTDTQYF	TGCAGCGTTGACAGGGGAGGGACAGATACGCAGTATTTT
TRBV5-1	NA	TRBJ2-1	TRBD1	CASSLGQGEFF	TGCGCCAGCAGCTTGGGTCAGGGGGAGTTCTTC
TRBV18	NA	TRBJ2-5	NA	CASSPRHGPETQYF	TGTGCCAGCTCACCGAGACACGGGCCAGAGACCCAGTACTTC
TRBV6-2/TRBV6-3	NA	TRBJ1-5	TRBD1	CASKTGGNQPQHF	TGTGCCAGCAAGACAGGGGGAAATCAGCCCCAGCATTTT
TRBV20-1	NA	TRBJ1-2	NA	CSAVGLLRGYGYTF	TGCAGTGCTGTCGGTCTTTTGAGGGGTTATGGCTACACCTTC
TRBV4-1	NA	TRBJ2-7	TRBD2	CASNDRASGTYEQYF	TGCGCCAGCAATGATCGGGCTAGCGGGACCTACGAGCAGTACTTC
TRBV20-1	NA	TRBJ1-1	NA	CSARGAGNTEAFF	TGCAGTGCTAGAGGAGCAGGAAACACTGAAGCTTTCTTT
TRBV5-1	once	TRBJ2-1	NA	CASSFRQGTGNEQFF	TGCGCCAGCAGCTTCAGGCAGGGAACGGGGAATGAGCAGTTCTTC
TRBV12-3/TRBV12-4	NA	TRBJ2-7	NA	CASIGGAPLGEQYF	TGTGCCAGCATTGGCGGGGCCCCGCTCGGGGAGCAGTACTTC
TRBV4-2	NA	TRBJ2-1	NA	CASSGQGGPSSYNEQFF	TGTGCCAGCAGCGGTCAGGGGGGGCCAAGCTCCTACAATGAGCAGTTCTTC
TRBV11-2	NA	TRBJ2-1	TRBD1	CASSLGQGVVIF	TGTGCCAGCAGCTTAGGCCAGGGGGTTGTAATCTTC
TRBV14	NA	TRBJ1-1	NA	CASSQGAQGWAEAFF	TGTGCCAGCAGCCAAGGCGCGCAGGGCTGGGCTGAAGCTTTCTTT
TRBV20-1	NA	TRBJ2-4	TRBD1	CSAGPGQGAKNIQYF	TGCAGTGCAGGCCCGGGACAGGGAGCCAAAAACATTCAGTACTTC
TRBV20-1	once	TRBJ1-2	NA	CSARDNSNYGYTF	TGCAGTGCTCGGGACAACTCAAACTATGGCTACACCTTC
TRBV28	NA	TRBJ2-1	NA	CATGVYNEQFF	TGTGCCACAGGGGTATACAATGAGCAGTTCTTC
TRBV12-5	NA	TRBJ2-5	TRBD1	CASGPGTGDRETQYF	TGTGCTAGTGGTCCCGGGACAGGGGACAGGGAGACCCAGTACTTC
TRBV29-1	NA	TRBJ2-1	NA	CSSRGGSYNEQFF	TGCAGCTCGCGAGGTGGGTCCTACAATGAGCAGTTCTTC
TRBV28	NA	TRBJ1-2	NA	CASISGRAYGYTF	TGTGCCAGCATCTCGGGGCGCGCCTATGGCTACACCTTC
TRBV20-1	NA	TRBJ2-1	NA	CSADRTESYNEQFF	TGCAGTGCGGATCGGACGGAGTCCTACAATGAGCAGTTCTTC
TRBV20-1	NA	TRBJ2-5	TRBD2	CSARWSSGGRRETQYF	TGCAGTGCTAGATGGTCTAGCGGGGGTCGACGGGAGACCCAGTACTTC
TRBV28	NA	TRBJ1-5	TRBD1	CASSVGRRGRNQPQHF	TGTGCCAGCAGTGTCGGCCGCAGGGGGCGTAATCAGCCCCAGCATTTT